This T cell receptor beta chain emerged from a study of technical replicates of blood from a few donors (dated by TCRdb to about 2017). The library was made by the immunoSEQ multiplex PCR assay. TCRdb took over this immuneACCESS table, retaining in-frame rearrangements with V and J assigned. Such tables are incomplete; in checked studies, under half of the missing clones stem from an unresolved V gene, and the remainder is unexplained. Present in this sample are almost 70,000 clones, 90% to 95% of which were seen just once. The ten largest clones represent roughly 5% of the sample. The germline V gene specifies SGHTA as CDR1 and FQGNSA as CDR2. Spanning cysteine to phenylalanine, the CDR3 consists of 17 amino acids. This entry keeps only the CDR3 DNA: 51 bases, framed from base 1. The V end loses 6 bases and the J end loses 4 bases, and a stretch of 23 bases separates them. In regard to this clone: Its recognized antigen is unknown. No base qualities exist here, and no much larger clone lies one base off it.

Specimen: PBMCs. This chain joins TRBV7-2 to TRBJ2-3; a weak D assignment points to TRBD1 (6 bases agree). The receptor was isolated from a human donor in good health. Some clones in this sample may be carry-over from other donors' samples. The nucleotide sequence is TGTGCCAGCAGTGCCCGGGTGAGGGGGAGAGGGCCAGATACGCAGTATTTT. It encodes CASSARVRGRGPDTQYF.